Presented here are 27 T cell receptor beta chains from one specimen sequenced in a study of T cells in Graves' hyperthyroidism and ophthalmopathy. Amplification of TCR beta CDR3 regions was performed using RNA transcripts as template. A set of HTBI primers served as the primers for a first-round RT-PCR of the TCR CDR3. TCRdb redid the calling of the multiplex PCR reads with MiXCR, one entry per CDR3 protein. Of 130,000 to 150,000 distinct CDR3 sequences detected, roughly 23% appear once; the ten largest clones hold about two thirds. The sample taken for sequencing was blood. The receptors derive from a woman between 45 and 60 years old with Graves' hyperthyroidism that later progressed to Graves' ophthalmopathy.

This clonotype has at least ten counts. V and J are TRBV15 and TRBJ2-7, with D possibly being TRBD2 (5 bases). Trimming shortened V by 6 bases and J by 1 base, and 19 bases separated the two germline ends. Germline assignment: CDR1 LNHNV and CDR2 YYDKDF (reference sequence). This CDR3 is 16 amino acids long. The CDR3 DNA sequence: TGTGCCACCAGGGACCCGGGCGGTCCGGGGTCCTACGAGCAGTACTTC. Translation: CATRDPGGPGSYEQYF.

Many counts were recorded for this clonotype. The chain carries TRBV20-1 and TRBJ1-2; D is perhaps TRBD1 (6 bases). CDR1 is DFQATT, CDR2 SNEGSKA, per germline (reference sequence). Trimming removed 6 bases at V and 0 bases at J, with 14 bases between. The CDR3 sequence is 14 residues long. The CDR3 here is CSAAPWDTNYGYTF. As DNA, the CDR3 is TGCAGTGCCGCCCCGTGGGACACTAACTATGGCTACACCTTC.

This sequence joins TRBV20-1 and TRBJ2-1; TRBD2 aligns across 12 bases. V dropped 0 bases and J dropped 9; count of bases not matched to a gene: 18. This CDR3 is built from 19 residues. Germline CDR1 is DFQATT and CDR2 is SNEGSKA (reference sequence). The CDR3 is CSARDASLAGGEYKPEQFF. In DNA, the CDR3 is TGCAGTGCTAGAGATGCGTCGCTAGCGGGAGGGGAGTACAAGCCTGAGCAGTTCTTC.

This clonotype was detected ten times or more. The genes are TRBV12-3 or TRBV12-4 and TRBJ1-2; no reliable D call. Trimming removed 3 bases at V and 0 bases at J, with 8 bases between. This CDR3 region has 14 residues. CDR3 coding DNA: TGTGCCAGCAGTTTTCAATCCGCTAACTATGGCTACACCTTC. The encoded protein is CASSFQSANYGYTF.

In this sample, this clonotype turned up a few times. V and J are TRBV30 and TRBJ2-7; TRBD2 is a possible D gene (6 bases). CDR3 length: 12 residues. V gave up 3 bases and J gave up 9 bases, with 15 bases separating them. CDR1 and CDR2 (germline): GTSNPN, SVGIG (reference sequence). For the CDR3, the DNA is TGTGCCTGGAGCCAAGGGAGGTCGGCGCAGTACTTC. It translates to CAWSQGRSAQYF.

This clonotype was seen at least ten times. The rearrangement links TRBV6-2 or TRBV6-3 to TRBJ2-1; weak D call: TRBD2 (5 bases). This CDR3 has 16 amino acids. The germline CDR1 and CDR2 sequences are MNHEY and SVGEGT. The V gene lost 5 bases and the J gene lost 5 bases, with 19 bases spanning the gap. The CDR3 loop reads CASSALARTLNNEQFF. Written as DNA, the CDR3 is TGTGCCAGCAGTGCTCTCGCCCGGACTCTTAACAATGAGCAGTTCTTC.

This clonotype was detected many times. The rearrangement joins TRBV7-8 to TRBJ1-1; D is unclear. Looked up from germline, CDR1 is SGHVS and CDR2 is FQNEAQ. The CDR3 consists of 13 residues. The V and J ends lost 5 bases and 0 bases respectively, with 7 bases between them. The CDR3 protein is CASSRRLNTEAFF. The CDR3 coding sequence is TGTGCCAGCAGCAGACGGTTGAACACTGAAGCTTTCTTT.

The V gene is TRBV20-1, the J gene TRBJ1-2; the D is unclear. V was clipped by 6 bases and J by 4 bases, with 6 bases between them. The V gene's germline CDR1 is DFQATT and CDR2 SNEGSKA (reference sequence). This CDR3 is built from 10 residues. As DNA, the CDR3 is TGCAGTGCCAACAGCTATGGCTACACCTTC. Translated: CSANSYGYTF.

This clonotype was seen ten or more times. V usage is TRBV11-1 and J usage is TRBJ2-7; 11 positions agree with TRBD2. This CDR3 has 16 amino acids. Losses at the gene ends were 3 bases for V and 3 bases for J; bases not matched to a gene: 7. Germline V gives CDR1 SGHAT, CDR2 FQDESV (reference sequence). Written as DNA, the CDR3 is TGTGCCAGCAGCTTCGGACTAGCGGGCAGAATCTACGAGCAGTACTTC. Protein product: CASSFGLAGRIYEQYF.

The table lists this clonotype with many counts. V usage is TRBV15 and J usage is TRBJ2-6; D may be TRBD2 (5 bases). Trimming left V 0 bases short and J 2 bases short, with 8 bases between. CDR3 length equals 16 residues. Germline CDR1 and CDR2: LNHNV and YYDKDF (reference sequence). The chain's CDR3 is CATSRDSGAGANVLTF. Here the CDR3 DNA reads TGTGCCACCAGCAGAGATTCCGGGGCTGGGGCCAACGTCCTGACTTTC.

This chain connects TRBV19 to TRBJ1-1, with 7 bases lining up with TRBD1. V was clipped by 3 bases and J by 11 bases; unmatched bases: 12. Per the germline V gene, CDR1 is LNHDA and CDR2 is SQIVND (reference sequence). This CDR3 contains 14 residues. This CDR3 reads CASSISGTANVAFF. CDR3 sequence (DNA): TGTGCCAGTAGTATCTCCGGGACAGCGAACGTTGCTTTCTTT. The full variable domain, in which reference TRBV19 and TRBJ1-1 provide the parts outside the CDR3, is DGGITQSPKYLFRKEGQNVTLSCEQNLNHDAMYWYRQDPGQGLRLIYYSQIVNDFQKGDIAEGYSVSREKKESFPLTVTSAQKNPTAFYLCASSISGTANVAFFGQGTRLTVV.

The sample holds many counts of this clonotype. This sequence joins TRBV11-2 and TRBJ2-7; D is undetermined. CDR3 length: 13 residues. CDR1 is SGHAT, CDR2 FQNNGV, per germline. V was cut by 1 base and J by 3 bases, with 7 bases left in between. CDR3 sequence (DNA): TGTGCCAGCAGCTTAGGTAGGAGCTACGAGCAGTACTTC. This translates into CASSLGRSYEQYF.

This clonotype was seen a handful of times. This chain joins TRBV5-1 and TRBJ2-7; 9 bases are shared with TRBD2. Trimming removed 1 base from V and 0 bases from J; junction bases left unmatched: 5. The CDR3 is made up of 16 amino acids. Germline CDR1 reads SGHRS; CDR2 reads YFSETQ. The CDR3 DNA sequence: TGCGCCAGCAGCTTGTGGACTAGCGCCTACTCCTACGAGCAGTACTTC. It yields the protein CASSLWTSAYSYEQYF.

This clonotype has a count of ten or more. This chain links TRBV7-9 with TRBJ2-7; 11 nucleotides agree with TRBD2. Germline-derived CDR1 and CDR2 are SEHNR and FQNEAQ (reference sequence). The trim removed 4 bases at V and 4 bases at J, leaving 6 bases unmatched. The CDR3 is 15 residues long. The CDR3 DNA reads as TGTGCCAGCAGCTCCCCCACTAGCGGGAGTTACGAGCAGTACTTC. This codes for CASSSPTSGSYEQYF.

This clonotype was detected a few times. The chain carries TRBV19 and TRBJ1-1; D gene uncertain. CDR3 length: 13 residues. The V end lost 4 bases, the J end lost 2 bases, and 8 bases lay between the germline ends. Germline assignment: CDR1 LNHDA and CDR2 SQIVND (reference sequence). CDR3 amino acids: CASSNQKNTEAFF. In DNA form, the CDR3 reads TGTGCCAGTAGTAACCAGAAAAACACTGAAGCTTTCTTT.

The rearrangement joins TRBV2 to TRBJ2-2, with 7 bases fitting TRBD2. Losses at the gene ends were 4 bases for V and 0 bases for J; bases not matched to a gene: 8. CDR3 length: 17 residues. The germline V gene has CDR1 SNHLY and CDR2 FYNNEI. Written as DNA, the CDR3 is TGTGCCAGCAGTGTGGGGTTAGGACTAGCGAACACCGGGGAGCTGTTTTTT. Translating it yields CASSVGLGLANTGELFF. Looking up the rest from reference TRBV2 and TRBJ2-2 gives the full variable domain: EPEVTQTPSHQVTQMGQEVILRCVPISNHLYFYWYRQILGQKVEFLVSFYNNEISEKSEIFDDQFSVERPDGSNFTLKIRSTKLEDSAMYFCASSVGLGLANTGELFFGEGSRLTVL.

This CDR3 is CASSDWDTEAFF. For the CDR3, the DNA is TGTGCCAGCAGTGATTGGGACACTGAAGCTTTCTTT. The chain employs TRBV6-1 and TRBJ1-1; D is undetermined. This CDR3 region has 12 residues. V lost 3 bases and J lost 3, with 5 bases in between. The germline V gene has CDR1 MNHNS and CDR2 SASEGT.

This clonotype was picked up a small number of times. The J gene is TRBJ1-4, the V gene TRBV2; D may be TRBD1 (6 bases). Deletions cut 6 bases from V and 0 bases from J, with 17 bases between. The CDR3 totals 17 residues. The germline gives CDR1 SNHLY, CDR2 FYNNEI. Here the CDR3 DNA reads TGTGCCAGCAGAATCAGGGGTCTCCAATCAACTAATGAAAAACTGTTTTTT. It translates to CASRIRGLQSTNEKLFF.

A note on this clonotype: A clone one base away is much larger, so this may be a read error. The CDR3 does not end in the conserved phenylalanine or tryptophan, so this is likely a read error. The chain joins TRBV28 to TRBJ2-4, with a tentative D call TRBD2 (6 bases). The germline V gene encodes CDR1 MDHEN and CDR2 SYDVKM. The CDR3 spans 15 residues. Trimming removed 8 bases from V and 6 bases from J, with 20 bases in between. The CDR3 here is CASGRRGGSGNIQYL. The CDR3 DNA reads as TGTGCCAGCGGGCGGAGGGGTGGGTCGGGAAACATTCAGTACCTC.

This clonotype was observed at least ten times. This rearrangement joins TRBV19 to TRBJ2-2; 9 bases map to TRBD1. This CDR3 region has 15 residues. Germline CDR1 reads LNHDA; CDR2 reads SQIVND (reference sequence). V lost 8 bases to trimming and J lost 0 bases; unmatched junction nucleotides: 4. CDR3 nucleotides: TGTGCCAGTCGGCGGGACAGGGCGAACACCGGGGAGCTGTTTTTT. Its translation is CASRRDRANTGELFF.

There are a few counts of this clonotype. J is TRBJ2-7 and V is TRBV29-1; 8 bases are a match to TRBD1. The ends lost 6 bases at V and 2 bases at J; junction bases unmatched: 3. Germline V CDR1 and CDR2: SQVTM, ANQGSEA. The CDR3 runs 12 residues. CDR3 amino acids: CSVGTGPYEQYF. In DNA, the CDR3 is TGCAGCGTGGGGACAGGTCCCTACGAGCAGTACTTC.

This clonotype was detected a few times. This rearrangement joins TRBV7-3 to TRBJ2-1; TRBD2 matches 10 bases. CDR1 and CDR2 (germline): SGHTA, FQGTGA. With 1 base clipped from V and 7 bases from J, the junction kept 10 bases outside the gene matches. This CDR3 region has 17 residues. Here the CDR3 DNA reads TGTGCCAGCAGCTTAAGGCCTAGCGGGAGAGGTTTTAATGAGCAGTTCTTC. This gives the protein CASSLRPSGRGFNEQFF.

This clonotype was seen repeatedly, ten times or more. The chain recombines TRBV20-1 with TRBJ1-1; D might be TRBD1 (6 bases). Germline-derived CDR1 and CDR2 are DFQATT and SNEGSKA (reference sequence). The CDR3 contains 13 residues. V was clipped by 3 bases and J by 0 bases, with 8 bases between them. The CDR3 nucleotides are TGCAGTGCTAGGGGGACAATGAACACTGAAGCTTTCTTT. Its protein product is CSARGTMNTEAFF.

This clonotype was detected many times. The chain's CDR3 is CARGKGQGASGYTF. The CDR3 DNA sequence: TGTGCCAGGGGGAAGGGACAGGGGGCGTCTGGCTACACCTTC. The chain joins TRBV2 to TRBJ1-2, with 12 nucleotides matching TRBD1. V shed 9 bases and J 7 bases; nucleotides not matched to a gene: 9. This CDR3 is built from 14 residues. Germline V gene lookup returns CDR1 SNHLY and CDR2 FYNNEI.

The rearrangement joins TRBV10-3 to TRBJ1-5; 8 nucleotides align to TRBD1. Germline assignment: CDR1 ENHRY and CDR2 SYGVKD. Trimming cost V 3 bases and J 5 bases; bases outside gene matches: 6. The CDR3 covers 15 residues. CDR3 residues: CAISEGRGRDQPQHF. The CDR3 DNA follows: TGTGCCATCAGTGAAGGCAGGGGGCGGGATCAGCCCCAGCATTTT.

This clonotype showed up just a few times. The V call is TRBV20-1, the J call TRBJ2-2; D unresolved. Trimming cost V 1 base and J 5 bases, with 14 bases left between them. Germline lookup yields CDR1 DFQATT and CDR2 SNEGSKA (reference sequence). The CDR3 contains 15 residues. CDR3 coding DNA: TGCAGTGCTAGAGCGGATAGGCTGGGGACCGGGGAGCTGTTTTTT. As protein: CSARADRLGTGELFF.

The rearrangement links TRBV20-1 to TRBJ2-2; unclear D gene. This CDR3 has 15 residues. The V and J ends lost 5 bases and 5 bases respectively, with 18 bases between them. Germline-derived CDR1 and CDR2 are DFQATT and SNEGSKA (reference sequence). This CDR3 reads CSAPDPTWRTGELFF. In DNA, the CDR3 is TGCAGTGCTCCCGACCCGACTTGGCGAACCGGGGAGCTGTTTTTT.